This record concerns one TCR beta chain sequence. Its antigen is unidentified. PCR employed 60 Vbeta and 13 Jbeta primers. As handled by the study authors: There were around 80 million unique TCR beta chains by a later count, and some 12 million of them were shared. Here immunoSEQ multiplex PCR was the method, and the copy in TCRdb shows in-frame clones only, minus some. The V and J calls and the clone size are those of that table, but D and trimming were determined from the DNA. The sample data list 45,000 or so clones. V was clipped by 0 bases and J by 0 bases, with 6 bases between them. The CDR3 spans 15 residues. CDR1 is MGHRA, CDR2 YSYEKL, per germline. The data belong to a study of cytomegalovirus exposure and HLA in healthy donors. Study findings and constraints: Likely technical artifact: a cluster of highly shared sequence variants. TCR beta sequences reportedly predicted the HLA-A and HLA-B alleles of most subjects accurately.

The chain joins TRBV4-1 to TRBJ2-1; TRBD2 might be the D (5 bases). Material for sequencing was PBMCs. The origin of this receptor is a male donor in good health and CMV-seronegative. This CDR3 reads CASSQEGSSYNEQFF. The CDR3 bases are TGCGCCAGCAGCCAAGAGGGGAGCTCCTACAATGAGCAGTTCTTC.